The present T cell receptor beta chain was sequenced within a study of blood T cells in healthy people across ages. The authors ran a second PCR of roughly 7 to 11 cycles using a sample-barcoded 5' primer and a J-beta primer mix. TCRdb redid the calling of the 5' RACE reads with MiXCR, one entry per CDR3 protein. The table lists 650,000 to 900,000 distinct CDR3 sequences, about 62% of them singletons. General study points: Diversity was estimated from one million T cells, and these estimates were considered underestimates.

As concerns this clonotype: What it recognizes is unknown.

The receptor was isolated from a man aged 30 to 45 in good health. Sequencing was carried out using blood.

This chain's CDR3 is CAISDSTVAKNIQYF. The CDR3 bases are TGTGCCATCAGTGATTCAACTGTAGCCAAAAACATTCAGTACTTC. The chain uses TRBV10-3 and TRBJ2-4; no firm D call. Trimming cost V 3 bases and J 0 bases, with 9 bases left between them. CDR3 size: 15 residues. Germline V gives CDR1 ENHRY, CDR2 SYGVKD.